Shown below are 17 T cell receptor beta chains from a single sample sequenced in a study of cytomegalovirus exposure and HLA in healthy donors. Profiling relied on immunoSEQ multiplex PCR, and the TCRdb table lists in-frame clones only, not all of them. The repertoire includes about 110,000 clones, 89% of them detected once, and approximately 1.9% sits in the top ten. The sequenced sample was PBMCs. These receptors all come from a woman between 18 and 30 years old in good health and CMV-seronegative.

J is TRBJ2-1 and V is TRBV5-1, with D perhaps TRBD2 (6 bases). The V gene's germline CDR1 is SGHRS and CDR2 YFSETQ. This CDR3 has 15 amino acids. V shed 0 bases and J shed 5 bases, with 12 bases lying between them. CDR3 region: CASSLGPGDDNEQFF. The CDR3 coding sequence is TGCGCCAGCAGCTTGGGACCGGGAGACGACAATGAGCAGTTCTTC.

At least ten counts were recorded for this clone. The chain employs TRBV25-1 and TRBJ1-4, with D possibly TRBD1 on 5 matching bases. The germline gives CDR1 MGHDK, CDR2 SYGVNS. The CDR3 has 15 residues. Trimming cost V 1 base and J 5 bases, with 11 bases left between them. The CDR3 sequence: CASSEFGGDNEKLFF. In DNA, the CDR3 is TGTGCCAGCAGTGAATTTGGAGGGGACAATGAAAAACTGTTTTTT. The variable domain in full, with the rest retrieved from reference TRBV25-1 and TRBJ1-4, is EADIYQTPRYLVIGTGKKITLECSQTMGHDKMYWYQQDPGMELHLIHYSYGVNSTEKGDLSSESTVSRIRTEHFPLTLESARPSHTSQYLCASSEFGGDNEKLFFGSGTQLSVL.

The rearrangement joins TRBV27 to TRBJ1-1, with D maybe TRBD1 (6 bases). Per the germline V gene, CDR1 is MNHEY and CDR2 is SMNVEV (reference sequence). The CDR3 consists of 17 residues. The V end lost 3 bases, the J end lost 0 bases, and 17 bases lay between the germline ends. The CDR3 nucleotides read TGTGCCAGCAGTTTTTCCCGGGGGGGGGCCATGAACACTGAAGCTTTCTTT. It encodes CASSFSRGGAMNTEAFF.

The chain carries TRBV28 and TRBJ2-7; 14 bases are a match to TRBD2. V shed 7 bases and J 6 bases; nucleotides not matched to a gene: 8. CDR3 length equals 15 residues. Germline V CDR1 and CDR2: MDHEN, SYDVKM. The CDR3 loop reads CASTPGLAGAGEQYF. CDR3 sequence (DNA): TGTGCCAGCACTCCGGGACTAGCGGGGGCGGGCGAGCAGTACTTC.

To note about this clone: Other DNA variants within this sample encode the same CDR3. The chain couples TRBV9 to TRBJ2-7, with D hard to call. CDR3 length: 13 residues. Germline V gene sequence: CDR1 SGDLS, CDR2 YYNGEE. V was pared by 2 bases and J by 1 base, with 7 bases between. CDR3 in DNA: TGTGCCAGCAGCGTCGGCGGATCCTACGAGCAGTACTTC. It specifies CASSVGGSYEQYF. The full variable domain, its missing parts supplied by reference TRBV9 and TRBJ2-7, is DSGVTQTPKHLITATGQRVTLRCSPRSGDLSVYWYQQSLDQGLQFLIQYYNGEERAKGNILERFSAQQFPDLHSELNLSSLELGDSALYFCASSVGGSYEQYFGPGTRLTVT.

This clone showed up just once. The CDR3 nucleotides read TGTGCCAGCAGTGAATCTAACGAAAACACTGAAGCTTTCTTT. Translated: CASSESNENTEAFF. J is TRBJ1-1 and V is TRBV6-1, with no clear D. CDR1 and CDR2 from the germline V gene are MNHNS and SASEGT. V dropped 2 bases and J dropped 2 bases, with 9 bases sitting between them. The CDR3 is 14 residues long.

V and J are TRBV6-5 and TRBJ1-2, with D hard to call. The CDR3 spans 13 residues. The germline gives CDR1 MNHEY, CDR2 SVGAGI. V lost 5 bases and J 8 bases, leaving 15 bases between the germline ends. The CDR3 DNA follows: TGTGCCAGCAGTCCCGGAGTGAGCTGGGGCTACACCTTC. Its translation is CASSPGVSWGYTF.

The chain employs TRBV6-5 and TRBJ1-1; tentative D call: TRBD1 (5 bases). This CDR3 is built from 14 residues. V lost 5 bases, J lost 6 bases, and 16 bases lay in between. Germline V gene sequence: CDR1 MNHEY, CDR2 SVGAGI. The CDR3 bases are TGTGCCAGCAGTGACCCCCGGGGGTACCCTGAAGCTTTCTTT. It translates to CASSDPRGYPEAFF.

CDR3 DNA: TGTGCCTGGAGTCTGGGACAGCGGATCTATGGCTACACCTTC. Protein: CAWSLGQRIYGYTF. The J gene is TRBJ1-2, the V gene TRBV30, with 7 nucleotides matching TRBD1. The germline gives CDR1 GTSNPN, CDR2 SVGIG (reference sequence). V shed 2 bases and J 4 bases; nucleotides not matched to a gene: 7. This CDR3 contains 14 residues.

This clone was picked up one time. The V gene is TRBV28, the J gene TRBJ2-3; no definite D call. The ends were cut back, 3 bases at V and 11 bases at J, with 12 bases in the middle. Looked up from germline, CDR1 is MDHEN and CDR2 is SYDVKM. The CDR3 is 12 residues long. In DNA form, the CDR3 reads TGTGCCAGCAGTTTTGGGCCTTTAGGGCAGTATTTT. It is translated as CASSFGPLGQYF.

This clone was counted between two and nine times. The CDR3 spells CAWSFSRGNQPQHF. The DNA for the CDR3 is TGTGCCTGGAGTTTCTCCAGGGGGAATCAGCCCCAGCATTTT. J is TRBJ1-5 and V is TRBV30; 7 nucleotides line up with TRBD1. V trimming: 2 bases; J trimming: 4 bases; junction bases outside the gene matches: 5. The CDR3 covers 14 residues. Germline loops: CDR1 GTSNPN, CDR2 SVGIG (reference sequence).

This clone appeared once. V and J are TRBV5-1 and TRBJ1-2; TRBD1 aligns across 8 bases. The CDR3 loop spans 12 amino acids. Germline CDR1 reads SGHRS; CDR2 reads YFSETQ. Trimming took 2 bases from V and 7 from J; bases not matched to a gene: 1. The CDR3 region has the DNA TGCGCCAGCAGCTTCACAGGGGGTGGCTACACCTTC. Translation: CASSFTGGGYTF.

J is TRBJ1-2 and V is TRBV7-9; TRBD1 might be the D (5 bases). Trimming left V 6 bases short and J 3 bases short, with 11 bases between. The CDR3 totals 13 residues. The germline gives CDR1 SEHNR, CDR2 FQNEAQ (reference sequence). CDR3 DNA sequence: TGTGCCAGCAGTCCCGACAGTGACTATGGCTACACCTTC. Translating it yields CASSPDSDYGYTF.

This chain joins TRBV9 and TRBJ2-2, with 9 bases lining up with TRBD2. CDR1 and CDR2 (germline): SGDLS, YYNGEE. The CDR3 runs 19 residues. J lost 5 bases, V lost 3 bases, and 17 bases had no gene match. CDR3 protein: CASSAFPGTSLRETGELFF. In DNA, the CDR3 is TGTGCCAGCAGCGCATTCCCGGGGACTAGCCTTAGGGAGACCGGGGAGCTGTTTTTT. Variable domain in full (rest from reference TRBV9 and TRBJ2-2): DSGVTQTPKHLITATGQRVTLRCSPRSGDLSVYWYQQSLDQGLQFLIQYYNGEERAKGNILERFSAQQFPDLHSELNLSSLELGDSALYFCASSAFPGTSLRETGELFFGEGSRLTVL.

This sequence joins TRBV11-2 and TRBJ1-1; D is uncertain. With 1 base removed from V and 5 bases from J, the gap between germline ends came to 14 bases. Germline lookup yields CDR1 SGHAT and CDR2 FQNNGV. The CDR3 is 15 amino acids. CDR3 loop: CASSLVLGLSTEAFF. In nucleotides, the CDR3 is TGTGCCAGCAGCTTAGTTCTGGGCCTAAGTACTGAAGCTTTCTTT.

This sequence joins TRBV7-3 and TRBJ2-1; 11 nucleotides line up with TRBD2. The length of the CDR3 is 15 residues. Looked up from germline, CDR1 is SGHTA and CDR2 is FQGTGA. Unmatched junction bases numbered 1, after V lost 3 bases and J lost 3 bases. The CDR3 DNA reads TGTGCCAGCAGCTTTACTAGCGGGGGCTACAATGAGCAGTTCTTC. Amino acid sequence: CASSFTSGGYNEQFF.

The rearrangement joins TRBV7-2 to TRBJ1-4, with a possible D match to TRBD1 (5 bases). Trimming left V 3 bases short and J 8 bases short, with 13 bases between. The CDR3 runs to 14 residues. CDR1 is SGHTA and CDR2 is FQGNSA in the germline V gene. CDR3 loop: CASSFTTGGEKLFF. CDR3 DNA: TGTGCCAGCAGCTTTACCACAGGTGGAGAAAAACTGTTTTTT.